These 28 T cell receptor beta chains came from one sample sequenced in a study of cytomegalovirus exposure and HLA in healthy donors. Primers included in the PCR were 60 Vbeta and 13 Jbeta primers. Only in-frame clones appear in the TCRdb table, and some are missing; sequencing was by immunoSEQ multiplex PCR. Counted here are roughly 120,000 clones, around 8.5% occurring once; the ten biggest clones make up 4.5% to 7%. The material sequenced was PBMCs. The source of these receptors is a man aged 40-49 years in good health and CMV-seronegative.

The J gene is TRBJ2-1, the V gene TRBV2; a weak D match, TRBD1 (5 bases). The CDR3 is made up of 13 amino acids. CDR1 and CDR2 from the germline V gene are SNHLY and FYNNEI. Trimming left V 2 bases short and J 12 bases short, with 14 bases between. The CDR3 region has the DNA TGTGCCAGCAGTGAAACTTTGGGGCTTCGGCAGTTCTTC. Amino acid sequence: CASSETLGLRQFF.

The CDR3 sequence is CASSYHRGGADTQYF. The CDR3 DNA reads as TGTGCCAGCAGCTATCACAGGGGAGGAGCAGATACGCAGTATTTT. V is TRBV7-9 and J is TRBJ2-3; perhaps TRBD1 as D (7 bases). CDR1 and CDR2 from the germline V gene are SEHNR and FQNEAQ (reference sequence). The CDR3 is 15 amino acids. V lost 4 bases to trimming and J lost 4 bases, with 15 bases between them.

Remarks on this clone: One end of the junction varies from germline; a read error may be responsible. This sequence joins TRBV4-1 and TRBJ1-2, with 9 nucleotides matching TRBD1. Germline V gives CDR1 MGHRA, CDR2 YSYEKL. This CDR3 spans 16 amino acids. The CDR3 loop reads CASSPPGQGIDYGYAF. Here the CDR3 DNA reads TGCGCCAGCAGCCCTCCGGGACAGGGTATTGACTATGGCTACGCCTTC.

V is TRBV30 and J is TRBJ1-1; TRBD1 agrees at 7 bases. The CDR3 is 13 amino acids. CDR1 and CDR2 (germline): GTSNPN, SVGIG (reference sequence). J gave up 5 bases and V 2 bases, and 5 bases lay outside the gene matches. The CDR3 is CAWSRGGETEAFF. The CDR3 DNA follows: TGTGCCTGGAGTAGAGGGGGCGAGACTGAAGCTTTCTTT. Drawing the rest from reference TRBV30 and TRBJ1-1, the complete variable domain is SQTIHQWPATLVQPVGSPLSLECTVEGTSNPNLYWYRQAAGRGLQLLFYSVGIGQISSEVPQNLSASRPQDRQFILSSKKLLLSDSGFYLCAWSRGGETEAFFGQGTRLTVV.

The chain carries TRBV7-2 and TRBJ1-2, with D possibly being TRBD1 (5 bases). Germline-derived CDR1 and CDR2 are SGHTA and FQGNSA. This CDR3 comprises 15 residues. V lost 5 bases to trimming and J lost 4 bases, with 17 bases between them. CDR3 sequence reads: CASSPEVGGPYGYTF. The DNA of the CDR3 is TGTGCCAGCAGCCCGGAGGTGGGGGGACCCTATGGCTACACCTTC.

This sequence joins TRBV7-6 and TRBJ2-7; D is possibly TRBD1 (6 bases). CDR1 and CDR2 from the germline V gene are SGHVS and FNYEAQ. This CDR3 is 14 amino acids long. V was clipped by 3 bases and J by 4 bases, with 13 bases between them. The CDR3 sequence: CASSFEQGSYEQYF. The CDR3 DNA reads TGTGCCAGCAGCTTTGAACAGGGTAGTTACGAGCAGTACTTC.

The chain's CDR3 is CASSFTSDQPQHF. The CDR3 nucleotides read TGTGCCAGCAGCTTTACCAGCGACCAGCCCCAGCATTTT. This chain uses TRBV7-8 with TRBJ1-5, with D unresolved. The germline V gene encodes CDR1 SGHVS and CDR2 FQNEAQ. CDR3 length: 13 amino acids. With 3 bases removed from V and 7 bases from J, the gap between germline ends came to 10 bases.

The J gene is TRBJ2-7, the V gene TRBV7-9; 7 nucleotides line up with TRBD1. This CDR3 region has 15 residues. Germline CDR1 reads SEHNR; CDR2 reads FQNEAQ (reference sequence). V shed 2 bases, J shed 1 base, and the junction held 5 bases outside the gene matches. CDR3 in amino acids: CASSLSRDSSYEQYF. The DNA of the CDR3 is TGTGCCAGCAGCTTAAGCCGGGACAGTTCCTACGAGCAGTACTTC.

This sequence joins TRBV6-1 and TRBJ2-1; 9 bases line up with TRBD1. Germline loops: CDR1 MNHNS, CDR2 SASEGT. V shed 6 bases, J shed 3 bases, and the junction held 6 bases outside the gene matches. This CDR3 comprises 15 residues. CDR3 in DNA: TGTGCCAGCAGCGCCGGGACAGGGAACTACAATGAGCAGTTCTTC. Translating gives CASSAGTGNYNEQFF.

This clone turned up a few times. The J gene is TRBJ1-5, the V gene TRBV19; 9 nucleotides match TRBD1. J lost 7 bases, V lost 5 bases, and 6 bases had no gene match. The CDR3 runs to 14 residues. Looked up from germline, CDR1 is LNHDA and CDR2 is SQIVND (reference sequence). CDR3 sequence reads: CASSPGQGRQPQHF. The CDR3 coding sequence is TGTGCCAGTAGTCCCGGACAGGGGCGCCAGCCCCAGCATTTT.

This clone turned up a few times. V gene TRBV19 combines with J gene TRBJ1-2; weak D call: TRBD1 (5 bases). CDR3 length equals 13 residues. The germline gives CDR1 LNHDA, CDR2 SQIVND (reference sequence). V gave up 10 bases and J gave up 4 bases, with 16 bases separating them. This chain's CDR3 is CATRNAGSYGYTF. The CDR3, as DNA: TGTGCCACCCGAAATGCAGGGTCCTATGGCTACACCTTC.

V is TRBV10-2 and J is TRBJ1-6; D is perhaps TRBD1 (5 bases). With 4 bases removed from V and 6 bases from J, the gap between germline ends came to 7 bases. This CDR3 region has 13 residues. The germline CDR1 and CDR2 sequences are WSHSY and SAAADI. The CDR3 nucleotides are TGCGCCAGCAGTGGAAGGGGTAATTCACCCCTCCACTTT. Translation: CASSGRGNSPLHF.

This clone turned up a few times. V gene TRBV9 combines with J gene TRBJ1-2; no firm D call. V lost 0 bases and J lost 0, with 9 bases in between. The CDR3 extends over 15 amino acids. The germline V gene encodes CDR1 SGDLS and CDR2 YYNGEE. As DNA, the CDR3 is TGTGCCAGCAGCGTAGGGGCAGAAGCTAACTATGGCTACACCTTC. Its protein is CASSVGAEANYGYTF. Complete variable domain (other parts from reference TRBV9 and TRBJ1-2): DSGVTQTPKHLITATGQRVTLRCSPRSGDLSVYWYQQSLDQGLQFLIQYYNGEERAKGNILERFSAQQFPDLHSELNLSSLELGDSALYFCASSVGAEANYGYTFGSGTRLTVV.

This clone was picked up one time. The chain has TRBV15 and TRBJ1-2; D not certain. The V end was cut by 3 bases, the J end by 0 bases, with 11 bases between. CDR1 and CDR2 (germline): LNHNV, YYDKDF (reference sequence). The CDR3 runs to 15 residues. DNA of the CDR3: TGTGCCACCAGCAGCGCACTCGAAGCTAACTATGGCTACACCTTC. This gives the protein CATSSALEANYGYTF.

The chain has TRBV6-6 and TRBJ1-1; D may be TRBD1 (6 bases). The CDR3 loop spans 13 amino acids. The germline V gene encodes CDR1 MNHNY and CDR2 SVGAGI (reference sequence). Trimming stripped 6 bases from V and 1 base from J, with 9 bases between. Written as DNA, the CDR3 is TGTGCCAGCAGCCAGGGGAGGAACACTGAAGCTTTCTTT. It yields the protein CASSQGRNTEAFF.

This clone turned up a few times. The chain recombines TRBV6-6 with TRBJ2-7; TRBD2 agrees at 12 bases. Germline trimming cut 5 bases from V and 9 bases from J; bases unmatched to any gene: 11. Germline assignment: CDR1 MNHNY and CDR2 SVGAGI (reference sequence). CDR3 length equals 15 residues. The DNA for the CDR3 is TGTGCCAGCAGTGGACTAGCGGGGAATAGCAGGGTGCAGTACTTC. Translating it yields CASSGLAGNSRVQYF.

This clone was found a few times. V gene TRBV27 combines with J gene TRBJ2-1; 8 bases are a match to TRBD1. The germline gives CDR1 MNHEY, CDR2 SMNVEV (reference sequence). This CDR3 spans 13 amino acids. V gave up 8 bases and J gave up 8 bases; unmatched junction bases: 8. CDR3: CASAGGGGDEQFF. CDR3 nucleotide sequence: TGTGCCAGCGCAGGGGGCGGTGGCGATGAGCAGTTCTTC.

V usage is TRBV30 and J usage is TRBJ1-2, with D maybe TRBD1 (6 bases). The CDR3 totals 13 residues. Trimming removed 5 bases at V and 3 bases at J, with 13 bases between. Per germline, CDR1 GTSNPN and CDR2 SVGIG (reference sequence). In DNA, the CDR3 is TGTGCCTGGGGGTCGGGACATGACTATGGCTACACCTTC. Translation: CAWGSGHDYGYTF.

The chain couples TRBV27 to TRBJ1-1, with D perhaps matching TRBD1 (5 bases). CDR1 and CDR2 (germline): MNHEY, SMNVEV (reference sequence). There are 8 residues in the CDR3. V was pared by 11 bases and J by 10 bases, with 8 bases between. Written as DNA, the CDR3 is TGTGCCTCTAGGGGAGCTTTCTTT. Translating it yields CASRGAFF.

This rearrangement joins TRBV4-3 to TRBJ2-3; 8 positions agree with TRBD1. The CDR3 length is 15 residues. After removal of 5 bases from V and 2 bases from J, the junction contained 6 bases not matched to a gene. CDR1 is LGHNA and CDR2 is YSLEER in the germline V gene. This CDR3 reads CASSVDRAFTDTQYF. The CDR3 coding sequence is TGCGCCAGCAGCGTGGACAGGGCGTTCACAGATACGCAGTATTTT.

This chain connects TRBV7-9 to TRBJ2-5; 9 bases match TRBD1. The DNA end lines up better with TRBJ2-7; the J call may be wrong. The CDR3 covers 15 residues. Germline CDR1 and CDR2: SEHNR and FQNEAQ (reference sequence). The CDR3 bases are TGTGCCAGCAGCTTCCCGGGACAGGGCCCCTACGAGCAGTACTTC. This translates into CASSFPGQGPYEQYF.

The CDR3 DNA reads TGTGCCAGCTCCCTGGCGCCAGGAGGAAATCAGCCCCAGCATTTT. Protein: CASSLAPGGNQPQHF. The chain is built from TRBV18 and TRBJ1-5, with unresolved D. From germline, CDR1 is KGHSH and CDR2 LQKENI. The CDR3 contains 15 residues. V dropped 6 bases and J dropped 4 bases, with 16 bases sitting between them.

This clone has just a few counts. This chain connects TRBV15 to TRBJ2-7, with 10 nucleotides matching TRBD1. The CDR3 totals 16 residues. Trimming cost V 0 bases and J 3 bases; bases outside gene matches: 5. Germline CDR1 LNHNV, CDR2 YYDKDF (reference sequence). This CDR3 is CATSRDWDRGDYEQYF. The CDR3 DNA reads as TGTGCCACCAGCAGAGATTGGGACAGGGGCGACTACGAGCAGTACTTC.

This chain connects TRBV27 to TRBJ2-5; the match to TRBD1 covers 7 bases. The CDR3 has 14 amino acids. V shed 8 bases, J shed 4 bases, and the junction held 10 bases outside the gene matches. CDR1 is MNHEY, CDR2 SMNVEV, per germline (reference sequence). The CDR3 bases are TGTGCCAGCCACCCTCTAGGGGGCTCAGAGACCCAGTACTTC. Translating gives CASHPLGGSETQYF.

The rearrangement links TRBV9 to TRBJ2-3; tentatively, D is TRBD2 (5 bases). The ends were cut back, 1 base at V and 0 bases at J, with 6 bases in the middle. The CDR3 has 14 residues. The V gene's germline CDR1 is SGDLS and CDR2 YYNGEE. CDR3 DNA sequence: TGTGCCAGCAGCGTAACGGGGAGCACAGATACGCAGTATTTT. Its protein product is CASSVTGSTDTQYF.

V is TRBV25-1 and J is TRBJ1-6; D gene uncertain. Germline CDR1 MGHDK, CDR2 SYGVNS. The CDR3 contains 12 residues. Deletions cut 5 bases from V and 10 bases from J, with 9 bases between. CDR3 loop: CASSRGESPLHF. The CDR3 DNA reads as TGTGCCAGCAGTCGCGGGGAATCACCCCTCCACTTT.

This clone was seen a handful of times. This chain links TRBV19 with TRBJ1-4, with no clear D. The germline CDR1 and CDR2 sequences are LNHDA and SQIVND (reference sequence). CDR3 size: 15 residues. Between the trimmed V and J ends, which lost 5 bases and 0 bases, there was a span of 10 bases. CDR3 sequence: CASSPGHATNEKLFF. Written as DNA, the CDR3 is TGTGCCAGTAGTCCAGGCCATGCAACTAATGAAAAACTGTTTTTT. Variable domain in full (rest from reference TRBV19 and TRBJ1-4): DGGITQSPKYLFRKEGQNVTLSCEQNLNHDAMYWYRQDPGQGLRLIYYSQIVNDFQKGDIAEGYSVSREKKESFPLTVTSAQKNPTAFYLCASSPGHATNEKLFFGSGTQLSVL.

The chain employs TRBV10-3 and TRBJ2-7, with TRBD2 matching 10 bases. The V gene's germline CDR1 is ENHRY and CDR2 SYGVKD. Trimming took 6 bases from V and 4 from J; bases not matched to a gene: 6. This CDR3 comprises 14 residues. The CDR3 nucleotides read TGTGCCATCAGCGACGTTAGCGGGGGGTACGAGCAGTACTTC. Translated: CAISDVSGGYEQYF.